These T cell receptor beta chains were read from a single sample in a study of cytomegalovirus exposure and HLA in healthy donors. TCRdb's copy holds only in-frame clones and misses some; the assay was immunoSEQ multiplex PCR. Among 150,000 to 200,000 clones listed, approximately 81% were seen once. Material: PBMCs. The receptors originated from a man aged 18 to 30 in good health and CMV-seropositive. CDR3s include the opening cysteine and the closing phenylalanine or tryptophan. The order of the fields is D gene, CDR3 length, V gene, J gene, clone size, CDR3 DNA, CDR3 protein. A D gene is named only where the DNA matches it firmly. Size tells how often a clone was seen (once, few, many) or the class of an expanded clone, and some rows leave it out.

.	14	TRBV9	TRBJ2-1	.	TGTGCCAGCAGCCCCCGTTTAGCCCCCAATGAGCAGTTCTTC	CASSPRLAPNEQFF
.	18	TRBV9	TRBJ1-1	.	TGTGCCAGCAGCGTAGGGGCTGGGGGGGCATGGGGAAGCACTGAAGCTTTCTTT	CASSVGAGGAWGSTEAFF
.	17	TRBV7-8	TRBJ1-5	.	TGTGCCAGCAGCATCCCACCAGGGCGTGCTAACGAGGCGCCCCAGCATTTT	CASSIPPGRANEAPQHF
TRBD1	16	TRBV5-5	TRBJ1-2	.	TGTGCCAGCAGCTTGACCGGGACAGGGGGCGACTATGGCTACACCTTC	CASSLTGTGGDYGYTF
.	13	TRBV7-8	TRBJ1-2	few	TGTGCCAGCAGCCCCCAGGTGATTCATGGCTACACCTTC	CASSPQVIHGYTF
TRBD1	15	TRBV9	TRBJ1-3	.	TGTGCCAGCAGCGTATCAGGGGGCTCTGGAAACACCATATATTTT	CASSVSGGSGNTIYF
TRBD1	16	TRBV5-1	TRBJ2-2	few	TGCGCCAGCAGCAACCGGGACAGGGGAAACACCGGGGAGCTGTTTTTT	CASSNRDRGNTGELFF
TRBD2	16	TRBV9	TRBJ2-1	.	TGTGCCAGCAGCGCACCGGGACTAGCGTTTTACAATGAGCAGTTCTTC	CASSAPGLAFYNEQFF
.	12	TRBV4-1	TRBJ2-2	.	TGCGCCAGCAGCCAGAAGCGAGGGGAGCTGTTTTTT	CASSQKRGELFF
TRBD1	16	TRBV14	TRBJ2-3	.	TGTGCCAGCAGCCCCTGGGACAGGGGGCAATCAGATACGCAGTATTTT	CASSPWDRGQSDTQYF
.	15	TRBV28	TRBJ2-1	.	TGTGCCAGCATCGGAAGGGAGTCCTTCTACAATGAGCAGTTCTTC	CASIGRESFYNEQFF
TRBD1	13	TRBV19	TRBJ1-1	.	TGTGCCAGTAGCTATACAGGGGACACTGAAGCTTTCTTT	CASSYTGDTEAFF
TRBD2	15	TRBV9	TRBJ2-5	.	TGTGCCAGCAGCGTAACCAGCGGGAGCCGGGAGACCCAGTACTTC	CASSVTSGSRETQYF
TRBD2	16	TRBV28	TRBJ2-1	.	TGTGCCAGCAGTTCTGAACTAGCGGGCCTCTACAATGAGCAGTTCTTC	CASSSELAGLYNEQFF